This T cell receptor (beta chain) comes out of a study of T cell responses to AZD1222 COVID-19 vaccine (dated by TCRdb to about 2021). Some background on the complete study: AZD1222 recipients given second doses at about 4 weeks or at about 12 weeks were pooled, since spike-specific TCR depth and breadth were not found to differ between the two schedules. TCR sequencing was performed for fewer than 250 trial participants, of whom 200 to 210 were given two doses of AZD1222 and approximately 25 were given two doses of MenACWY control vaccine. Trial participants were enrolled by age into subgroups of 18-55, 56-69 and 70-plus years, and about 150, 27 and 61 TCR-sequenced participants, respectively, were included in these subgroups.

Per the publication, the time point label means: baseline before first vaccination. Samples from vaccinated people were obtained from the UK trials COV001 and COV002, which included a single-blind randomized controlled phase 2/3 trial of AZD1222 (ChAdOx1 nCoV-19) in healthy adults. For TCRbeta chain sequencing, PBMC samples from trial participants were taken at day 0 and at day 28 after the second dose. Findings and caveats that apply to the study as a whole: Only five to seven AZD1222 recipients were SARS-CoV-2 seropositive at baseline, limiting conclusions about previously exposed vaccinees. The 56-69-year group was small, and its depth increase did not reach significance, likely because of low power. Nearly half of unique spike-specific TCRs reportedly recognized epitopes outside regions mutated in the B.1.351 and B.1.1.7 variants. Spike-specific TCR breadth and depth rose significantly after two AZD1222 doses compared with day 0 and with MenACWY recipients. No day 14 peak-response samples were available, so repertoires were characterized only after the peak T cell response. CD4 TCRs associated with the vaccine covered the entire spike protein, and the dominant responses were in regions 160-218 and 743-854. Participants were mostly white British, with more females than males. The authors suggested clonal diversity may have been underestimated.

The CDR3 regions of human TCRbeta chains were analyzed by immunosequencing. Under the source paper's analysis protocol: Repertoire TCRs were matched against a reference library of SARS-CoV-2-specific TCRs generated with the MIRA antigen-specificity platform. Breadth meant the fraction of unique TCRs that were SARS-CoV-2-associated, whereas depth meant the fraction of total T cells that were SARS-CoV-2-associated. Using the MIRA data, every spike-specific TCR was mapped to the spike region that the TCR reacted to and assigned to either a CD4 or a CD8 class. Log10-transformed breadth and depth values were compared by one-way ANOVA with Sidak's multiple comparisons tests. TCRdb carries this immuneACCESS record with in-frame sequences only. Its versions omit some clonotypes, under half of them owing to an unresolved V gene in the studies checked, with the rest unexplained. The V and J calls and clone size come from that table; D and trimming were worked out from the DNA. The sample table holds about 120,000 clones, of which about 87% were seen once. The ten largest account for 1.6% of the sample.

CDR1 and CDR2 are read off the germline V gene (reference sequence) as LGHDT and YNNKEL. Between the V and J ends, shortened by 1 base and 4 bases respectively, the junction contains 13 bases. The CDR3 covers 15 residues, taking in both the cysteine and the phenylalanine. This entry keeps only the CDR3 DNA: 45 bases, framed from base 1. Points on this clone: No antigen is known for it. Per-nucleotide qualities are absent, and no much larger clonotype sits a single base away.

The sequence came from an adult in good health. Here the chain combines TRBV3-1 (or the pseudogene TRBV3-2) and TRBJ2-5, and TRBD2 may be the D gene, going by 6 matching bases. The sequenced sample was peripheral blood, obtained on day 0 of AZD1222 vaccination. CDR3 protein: CASSQAGAGRETQYF. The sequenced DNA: TGTGCCAGCAGCCAAGCGGGCGCGGGGAGAGAGACCCAGTACTTC.